Sequencing of this T cell receptor beta chain was carried out in a study of blood T cell repertoires in COVID-19. Study summary: PBMCs, B-cell-depleted T cells, or T cells were the source of the cDNA or gDNA that made up the material.

The CDR3 runs 13 residues. Per the germline V gene, CDR1 is SGHRS and CDR2 is YFSETQ. The V segment lost 1 base and the J segment 3 bases; nucleotides outside the gene matches: 0. Repertoires were generated with immunoSEQ multiplex PCR, while TCRdb's copy carries only in-frame clones and drops some. The sample consists of around 100,000 clones, over 70% of them appearing once. This clonotype was obtained from a woman aged 70 to 79 with acute or convalescent COVID-19. The chain combines TRBV5-1 with TRBJ2-7; TRBD1 matches 8 bases. The sample comprised peripheral blood. The CDR3 here is CASSLTGGYEQYF. The DNA for the CDR3 is TGCGCCAGCAGCTTGACAGGGGGCTACGAGCAGTACTTC.